This T cell receptor (beta chain) was captured by sequencing in a study of shared clonotypes between healthy human individuals. Notes on the study in general: Estimated clonotype richness was generally higher in naive than memory subsets. A small donor pool kept down the genetic and exposure-history diversity that was represented.

Worth noting for this clone: Its target is not known.

The repertoire was sequenced with immunoSEQ multiplex PCR; TCRdb's copy has only in-frame clones and lacks some. Among 2 million to 2.5 million clones, roughly 92% were seen once, and the ten largest hold 0.37%. Germline V lookup: CDR1 SNHLY, CDR2 FYNNEI. V was cut by 7 bases and J by 7 bases, with 11 bases left in between. There are 11 residues in the CDR3. Source material: naive CD4+ T cells from PBMCs. Subset: CD45RA+ positively selected. This receptor was taken from a man between 18 and 35 years old in good health. Some clones in this sample may be carry-over from other donors' samples. The chain carries TRBV2 and TRBJ2-7, with D perhaps being TRBD1 or TRBD2 (6 bases each). CDR3 protein: CASIGGGEQYF. DNA for the CDR3: TGTGCCAGCATCGGGGGCGGGGAGCAGTACTTC.